Listed below are T cell receptor beta chains from one sample, sequenced in a study of identical twins. Via MiXCR, TCRdb re-called the 5' RACE reads, giving one row per CDR3 protein. Here the sample spans about 100,000 distinct CDR3 sequences, less than 6.5% being singletons. The specimen sequenced was memory T cells sorted from blood. Receptor source: a woman in her forties or fifties in good health. The CDR3 runs from the conserved cysteine through the conserved F or W. D genes are given only for firm matches. Some rows have no size entry. The others give once, few or many, or a class for an expanded clone.

j_call: TRBJ1-1; d_call: .; v_call: TRBV7-9; clone_size: many; cdr3_aa: CASRAGSWKDTEAFF; cdr3_nt: TGTGCCAGCAGGGCCGGGTCTTGGAAGGACACTGAAGCTTTCTTT
j_call: TRBJ2-1; d_call: TRBD2; v_call: TRBV12-3/TRBV12-4; clone_size: medium-sized; cdr3_aa: CASRIAGVDNEQFF; cdr3_nt: TGTGCCAGCAGAATAGCGGGAGTGGACAATGAGCAGTTCTTC
j_call: TRBJ1-1; d_call: .; v_call: TRBV20-1; clone_size: .; cdr3_aa: CSARGGNSEAFF; cdr3_nt: TGCAGTGCTAGGGGCGGGAACTCTGAAGCTTTCTTT
j_call: TRBJ2-2; d_call: .; v_call: TRBV11-2; clone_size: few; cdr3_aa: CASSPLAMRGPNTGELFF; cdr3_nt: TGTGCCAGCAGCCCCTTGGCGATGCGGGGTCCGAACACCGGGGAGCTGTTTTTT
j_call: TRBJ1-5; d_call: .; v_call: TRBV18; clone_size: .; cdr3_aa: CASSPWSEGPQHF; cdr3_nt: TGTGCCAGCTCACCATGGTCTGAGGGGCCCCAGCATTTT
j_call: TRBJ1-2; d_call: .; v_call: TRBV2; clone_size: many; cdr3_aa: CASRQNYGYTF; cdr3_nt: TGTGCCAGCAGACAGAACTATGGCTACACCTTC
j_call: TRBJ2-5; d_call: .; v_call: TRBV9; clone_size: many; cdr3_aa: CASSVSGAREETQYF; cdr3_nt: TGTGCCAGCAGCGTCTCAGGTGCCCGGGAAGAGACCCAGTACTTC
j_call: TRBJ2-7; d_call: TRBD1; v_call: TRBV10-3; clone_size: many; cdr3_aa: CAISAVGTAGYEQYF; cdr3_nt: TGTGCCATCAGTGCAGTAGGGACAGCTGGGTACGAGCAGTACTTC
j_call: TRBJ2-4; d_call: .; v_call: TRBV29-1; clone_size: few; cdr3_aa: CSVVPGGVLNIQYF; cdr3_nt: TGCAGCGTTGTCCCTGGAGGCGTTTTGAACATTCAGTACTTC
j_call: TRBJ1-1; d_call: .; v_call: TRBV6-5; clone_size: many; cdr3_aa: CASSRDTEAFF; cdr3_nt: TGTGCCAGCAGCCGCGACACTGAAGCTTTCTTT
j_call: TRBJ2-3; d_call: .; v_call: TRBV18; clone_size: .; cdr3_aa: CASSPNLGDTQYF; cdr3_nt: TGTGCCAGCTCACCAAATCTCGGGGATACGCAGTATTTT
j_call: TRBJ2-1; d_call: TRBD1; v_call: TRBV7-2; clone_size: many; cdr3_aa: CASTETGEKYNEQFF; cdr3_nt: TGTGCCAGCACCGAGACAGGGGAGAAATACAATGAGCAGTTCTTC
j_call: TRBJ2-1; d_call: TRBD1; v_call: TRBV11-3; clone_size: many; cdr3_aa: CASGTGGTNEQFF; cdr3_nt: TGTGCCAGCGGGACAGGGGGCACCAATGAGCAGTTCTTC
j_call: TRBJ2-5; d_call: TRBD2; v_call: TRBV10-3; clone_size: many; cdr3_aa: CATGLGFGETQYF; cdr3_nt: TGTGCCACCGGACTAGGTTTTGGAGAGACCCAGTACTTC
j_call: TRBJ2-1; d_call: TRBD2; v_call: TRBV12-3/TRBV12-4; clone_size: many; cdr3_aa: CASSGTSGSSYNEQFF; cdr3_nt: TGTGCCAGCAGTGGGACTAGCGGGAGTTCTTACAATGAGCAGTTCTTC
j_call: TRBJ2-3; d_call: .; v_call: TRBV12-3/TRBV12-4; clone_size: few; cdr3_aa: CASSYEFVGDTQYF; cdr3_nt: TGTGCCAGCAGTTACGAGTTTGTGGGGGATACGCAGTATTTT
j_call: TRBJ2-1; d_call: .; v_call: TRBV5-1; clone_size: many; cdr3_aa: CASSKDWSSYNEQFF; cdr3_nt: TGCGCCAGCAGCAAGGACTGGTCCTCCTACAATGAGCAGTTCTTC
j_call: TRBJ1-2; d_call: .; v_call: TRBV20-1; clone_size: .; cdr3_aa: CSAIGGVGYTF; cdr3_nt: TGCAGTGCTATAGGGGGGGTTGGCTACACCTTC
j_call: TRBJ1-1; d_call: TRBD1; v_call: TRBV5-6; clone_size: many; cdr3_aa: CASSLGGLFGTANTEAFF; cdr3_nt: TGTGCCAGCAGCTTGGGCGGCTTATTCGGGACAGCGAACACTGAAGCTTTCTTT
j_call: TRBJ2-5; d_call: .; v_call: TRBV23-1; clone_size: many; cdr3_aa: CASSQSDSWVETQYF; cdr3_nt: TGCGCCAGCAGTCAATCGGACTCCTGGGTGGAGACCCAGTACTTC
j_call: TRBJ1-5; d_call: .; v_call: TRBV12-3/TRBV12-4; clone_size: many; cdr3_aa: CASTLGSFNQPQHF; cdr3_nt: TGTGCCAGCACCCTCGGGTCCTTCAATCAGCCCCAGCATTTT
j_call: TRBJ1-1; d_call: .; v_call: TRBV12-3/TRBV12-4; clone_size: many; cdr3_aa: CASSFIRDTEAFF; cdr3_nt: TGTGCCAGCAGTTTTATCAGAGACACTGAAGCTTTCTTT
j_call: TRBJ1-1; d_call: .; v_call: TRBV11-2; clone_size: .; cdr3_aa: CASSFYRANAEAFF; cdr3_nt: TGTGCCAGCAGCTTTTACAGGGCTAACGCTGAAGCTTTCTTT
j_call: TRBJ2-5; d_call: TRBD2; v_call: TRBV5-1; clone_size: many; cdr3_aa: CASSLGSGSGKETQYF; cdr3_nt: TGCGCCAGCAGCTTAGGTAGCGGGAGCGGGAAAGAGACCCAGTACTTC
j_call: TRBJ1-5; d_call: .; v_call: TRBV24-1; clone_size: many; cdr3_aa: CATSGNREGNQPQHF; cdr3_nt: TGTGCCACCAGTGGCAACCGGGAGGGTAATCAGCCCCAGCATTTT
j_call: TRBJ1-1; d_call: .; v_call: TRBV12-3/TRBV12-4; clone_size: few; cdr3_aa: CASGPGAITEAFF; cdr3_nt: TGTGCCAGCGGTCCGGGGGCGATCACTGAAGCTTTCTTT
j_call: TRBJ1-1; d_call: .; v_call: TRBV15; clone_size: .; cdr3_aa: CATGGVTNTEAFF; cdr3_nt: TGTGCCACGGGAGGGGTTACGAACACTGAAGCTTTCTTT
j_call: TRBJ1-2; d_call: .; v_call: TRBV6-4; clone_size: .; cdr3_aa: CASSQEGMADGYTF; cdr3_nt: TGTGCCAGCAGTCAAGAGGGAATGGCAGATGGCTACACCTTC